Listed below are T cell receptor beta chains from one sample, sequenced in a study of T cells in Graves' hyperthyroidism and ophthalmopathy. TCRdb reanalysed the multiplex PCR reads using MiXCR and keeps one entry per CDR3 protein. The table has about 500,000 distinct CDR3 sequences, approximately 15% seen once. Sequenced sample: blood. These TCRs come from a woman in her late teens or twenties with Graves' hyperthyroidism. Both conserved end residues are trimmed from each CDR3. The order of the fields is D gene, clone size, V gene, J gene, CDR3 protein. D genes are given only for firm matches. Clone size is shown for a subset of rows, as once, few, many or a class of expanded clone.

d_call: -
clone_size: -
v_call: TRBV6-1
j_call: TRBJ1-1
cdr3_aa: ASRSALSEPAF

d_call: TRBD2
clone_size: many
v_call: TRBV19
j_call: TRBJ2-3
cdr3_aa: ASSIVLADSGDTQY

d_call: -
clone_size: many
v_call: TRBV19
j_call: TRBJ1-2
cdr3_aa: ASSITTDPGGYT

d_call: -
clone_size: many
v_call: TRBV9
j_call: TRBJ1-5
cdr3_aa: ASSPTGSGQPQH

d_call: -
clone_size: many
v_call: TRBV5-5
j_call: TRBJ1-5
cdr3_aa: ASSEGPASNQPQH

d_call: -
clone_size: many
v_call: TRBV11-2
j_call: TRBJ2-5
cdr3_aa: ASSYGTAEQETQY

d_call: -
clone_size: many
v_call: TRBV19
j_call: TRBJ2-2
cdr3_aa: ASSIRRQNTGELF

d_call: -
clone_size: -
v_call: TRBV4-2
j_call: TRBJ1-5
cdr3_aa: ASSQESGRHPNQPQH

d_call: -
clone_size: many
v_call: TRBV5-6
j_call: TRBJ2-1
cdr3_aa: ASSGVGYNEQF

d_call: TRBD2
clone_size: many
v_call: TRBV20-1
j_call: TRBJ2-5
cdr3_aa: SASAAGGQETQY

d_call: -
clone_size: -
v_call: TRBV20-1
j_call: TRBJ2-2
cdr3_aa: SARGRSYTGELF

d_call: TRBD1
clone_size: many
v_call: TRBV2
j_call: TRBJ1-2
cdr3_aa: AVDREGDTNYGYT

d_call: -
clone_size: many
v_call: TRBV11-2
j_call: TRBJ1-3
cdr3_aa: ASSLDGGHRSGNTIY

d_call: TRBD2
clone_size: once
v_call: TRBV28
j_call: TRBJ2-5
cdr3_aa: ASTPMGLAGGGTQY

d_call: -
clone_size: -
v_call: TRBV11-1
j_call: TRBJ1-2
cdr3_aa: ASSLEAAETAGYT

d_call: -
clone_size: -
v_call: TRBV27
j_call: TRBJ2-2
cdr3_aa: ASSLSQTNTGELF

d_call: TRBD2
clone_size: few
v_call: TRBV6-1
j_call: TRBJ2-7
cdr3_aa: ASSLTSGAAYEQY

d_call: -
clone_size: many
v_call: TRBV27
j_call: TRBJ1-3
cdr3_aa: ASSLTSGNTIY

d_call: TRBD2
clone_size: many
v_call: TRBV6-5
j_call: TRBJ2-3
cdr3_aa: ASSYIGTSGMGTDTQY

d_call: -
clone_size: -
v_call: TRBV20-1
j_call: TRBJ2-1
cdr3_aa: SASDGPYNEQF

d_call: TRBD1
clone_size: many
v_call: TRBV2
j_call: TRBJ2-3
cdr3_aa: ASSALRGRTDTQY

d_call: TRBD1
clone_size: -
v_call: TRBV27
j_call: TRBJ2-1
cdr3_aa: ASRGTGSNEQF

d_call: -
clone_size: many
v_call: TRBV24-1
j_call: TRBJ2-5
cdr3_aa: ATSESKETQY

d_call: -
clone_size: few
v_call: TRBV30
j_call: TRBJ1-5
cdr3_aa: AWSPPGTLSNQPQH

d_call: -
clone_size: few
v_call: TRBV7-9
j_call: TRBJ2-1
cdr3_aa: ASSDRANEQF

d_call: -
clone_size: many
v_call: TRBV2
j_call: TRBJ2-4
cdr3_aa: ASADVGAGENIQY

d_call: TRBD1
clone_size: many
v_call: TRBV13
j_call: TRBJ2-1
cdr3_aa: ASSEPPGQGNNEQF

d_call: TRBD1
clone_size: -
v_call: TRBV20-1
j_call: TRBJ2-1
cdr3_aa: SALGTGGKF

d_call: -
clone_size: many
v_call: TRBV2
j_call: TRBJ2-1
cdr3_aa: ASSEGTLTYNEQF

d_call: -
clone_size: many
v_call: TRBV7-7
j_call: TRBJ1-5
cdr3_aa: ASSLTEHQPQH

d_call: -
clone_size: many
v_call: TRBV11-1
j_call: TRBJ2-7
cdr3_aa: ASSLVRKENEQY

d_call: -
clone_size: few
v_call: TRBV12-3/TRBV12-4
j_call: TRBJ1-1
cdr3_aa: ASSATRKNTEAF

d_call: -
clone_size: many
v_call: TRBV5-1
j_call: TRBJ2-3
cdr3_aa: ASSLLQRVLTDTQY

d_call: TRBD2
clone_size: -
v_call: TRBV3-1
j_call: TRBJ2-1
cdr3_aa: ASSALAGGVQWFTPEQF

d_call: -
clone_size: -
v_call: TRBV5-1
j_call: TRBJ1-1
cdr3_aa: ASSFPESNTEAF

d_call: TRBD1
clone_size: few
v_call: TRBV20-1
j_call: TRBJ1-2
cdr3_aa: SAIPPETGSYGYT

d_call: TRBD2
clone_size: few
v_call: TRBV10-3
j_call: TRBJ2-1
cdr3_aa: AISELAGGHNEQF

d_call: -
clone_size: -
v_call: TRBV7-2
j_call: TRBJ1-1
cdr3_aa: ASSPLARYLDTEAF

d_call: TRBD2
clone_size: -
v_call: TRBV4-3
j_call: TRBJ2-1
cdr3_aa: ASMGLASSYNEQF

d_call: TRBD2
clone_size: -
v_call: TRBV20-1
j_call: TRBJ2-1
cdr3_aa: SALAGGYNEQF

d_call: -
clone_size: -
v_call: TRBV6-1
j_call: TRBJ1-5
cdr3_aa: ASSESITGRGQPQH

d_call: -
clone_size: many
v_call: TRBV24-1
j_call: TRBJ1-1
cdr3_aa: ATSGNTEAF

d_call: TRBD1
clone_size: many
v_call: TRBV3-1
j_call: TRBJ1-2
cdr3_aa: ASSQGGQGYGYT

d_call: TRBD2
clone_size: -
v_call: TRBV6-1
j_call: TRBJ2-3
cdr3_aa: ASSDSLPSGISDTQY

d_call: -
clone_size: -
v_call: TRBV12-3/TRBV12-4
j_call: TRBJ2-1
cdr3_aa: ASRSGTAQADEQF

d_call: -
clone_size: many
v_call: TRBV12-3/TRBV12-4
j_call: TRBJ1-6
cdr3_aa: ASSFPFDGAPLH

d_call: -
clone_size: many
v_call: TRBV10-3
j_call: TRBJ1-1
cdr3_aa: AISDIAQPNTEAF

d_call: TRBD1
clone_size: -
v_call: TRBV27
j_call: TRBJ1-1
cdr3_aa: ASSLDRGPNTEAF

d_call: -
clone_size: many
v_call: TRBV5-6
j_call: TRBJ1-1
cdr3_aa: ASISAGVAF

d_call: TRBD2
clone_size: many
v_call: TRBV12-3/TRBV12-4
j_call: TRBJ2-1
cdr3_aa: ASRTSGNYNEQF

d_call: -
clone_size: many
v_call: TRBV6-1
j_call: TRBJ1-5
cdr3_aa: ATMEGSNQPQH